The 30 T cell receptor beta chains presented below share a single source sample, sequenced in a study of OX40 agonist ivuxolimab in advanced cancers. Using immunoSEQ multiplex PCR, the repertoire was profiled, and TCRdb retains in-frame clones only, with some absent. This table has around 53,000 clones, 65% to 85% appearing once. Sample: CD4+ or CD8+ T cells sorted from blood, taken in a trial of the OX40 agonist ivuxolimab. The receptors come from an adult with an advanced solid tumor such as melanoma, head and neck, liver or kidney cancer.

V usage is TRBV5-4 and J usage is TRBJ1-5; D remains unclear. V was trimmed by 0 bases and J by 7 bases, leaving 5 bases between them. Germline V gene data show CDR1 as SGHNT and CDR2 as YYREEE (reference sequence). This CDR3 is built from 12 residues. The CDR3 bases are TGTGCCAGCAGCTTGGATGGCCAGCCCCAGCATTTT. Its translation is CASSLDGQPQHF.

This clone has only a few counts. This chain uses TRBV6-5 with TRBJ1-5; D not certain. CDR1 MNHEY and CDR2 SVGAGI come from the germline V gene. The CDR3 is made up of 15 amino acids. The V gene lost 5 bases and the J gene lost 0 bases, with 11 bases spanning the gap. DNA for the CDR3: TGTGCCAGCAGTCTGGACCCGTATAGCAATCAGCCCCAGCATTTT. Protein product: CASSLDPYSNQPQHF.

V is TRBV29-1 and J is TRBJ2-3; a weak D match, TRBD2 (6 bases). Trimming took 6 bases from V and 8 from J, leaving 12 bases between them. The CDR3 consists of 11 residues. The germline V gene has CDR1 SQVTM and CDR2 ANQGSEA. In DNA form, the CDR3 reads TGCAGCGTCGCCTCGCGGGGTACGCAGTATTTT. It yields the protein CSVASRGTQYF.

The CDR3 DNA reads TGTGCCAGCAGCTTGTCGGGCGGAGCGAGGGAGCAGTACTTC. Its protein product is CASSLSGGAREQYF. This chain connects TRBV5-5 to TRBJ2-7; D is undetermined. CDR1 SGHKS and CDR2 YYEKEE come from the germline V gene (reference sequence). Trimming took off 1 base at V and 7 bases at J, with 15 bases between the two ends. This CDR3 spans 14 amino acids.

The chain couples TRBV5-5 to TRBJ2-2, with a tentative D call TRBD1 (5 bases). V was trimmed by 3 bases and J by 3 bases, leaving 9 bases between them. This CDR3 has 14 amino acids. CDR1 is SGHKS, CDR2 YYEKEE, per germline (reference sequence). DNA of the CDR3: TGTGCCAGCAGCTGGGCAGGGCACACCGGGGAGCTGTTTTTT. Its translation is CASSWAGHTGELFF.

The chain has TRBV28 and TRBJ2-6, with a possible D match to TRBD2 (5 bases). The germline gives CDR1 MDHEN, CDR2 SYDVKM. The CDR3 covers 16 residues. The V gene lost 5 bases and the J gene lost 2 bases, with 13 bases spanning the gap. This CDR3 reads CASSRITGTGANVLTF. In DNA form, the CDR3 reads TGTGCCAGCAGTCGAATAACGGGGACTGGGGCCAACGTCCTGACTTTC.

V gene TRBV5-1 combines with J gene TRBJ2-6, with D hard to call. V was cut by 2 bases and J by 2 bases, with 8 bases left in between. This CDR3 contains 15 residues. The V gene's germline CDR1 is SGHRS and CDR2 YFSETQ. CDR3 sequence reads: CASSFMVAGANVLTF. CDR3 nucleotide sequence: TGCGCCAGCAGCTTTATGGTGGCTGGGGCCAACGTCCTGACTTTC.

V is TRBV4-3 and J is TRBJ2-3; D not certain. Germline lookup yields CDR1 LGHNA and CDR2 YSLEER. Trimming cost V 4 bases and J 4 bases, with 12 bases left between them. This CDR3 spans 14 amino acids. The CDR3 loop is CASSLSRVSDTQYF. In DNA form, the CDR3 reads TGCGCCAGCAGCCTTAGTAGAGTTTCAGATACGCAGTATTTT.

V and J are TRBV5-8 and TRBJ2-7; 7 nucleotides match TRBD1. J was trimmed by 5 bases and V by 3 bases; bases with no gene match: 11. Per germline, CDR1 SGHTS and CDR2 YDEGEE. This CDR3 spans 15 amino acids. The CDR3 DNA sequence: TGTGCCAGCAGCTCCCGGACAGGCTTTGGCGACGAGCAGTACTTC. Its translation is CASSSRTGFGDEQYF.

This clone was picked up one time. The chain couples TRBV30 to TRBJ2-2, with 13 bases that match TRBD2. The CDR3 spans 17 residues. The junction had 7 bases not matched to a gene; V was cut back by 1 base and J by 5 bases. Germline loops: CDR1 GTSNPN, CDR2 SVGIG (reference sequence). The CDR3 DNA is TGTGCCTGGAGTGGCCTACCGGGACTAGCGGGGACCGGGGAGCTGTTTTTT. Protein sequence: CAWSGLPGLAGTGELFF.

The CDR3 region has the DNA TGTGCCAGCAGGTGGGCTAATTGGGAGACCCAGTACTTC. As protein: CASRWANWETQYF. The chain uses TRBV28 and TRBJ2-5; no reliable D call. Germline V gives CDR1 MDHEN, CDR2 SYDVKM. The V and J ends lost 6 bases and 5 bases respectively, with 13 bases between them. The CDR3 contains 13 residues. Based on the CDR3 plus reference TRBV28 and TRBJ2-5, the full variable domain is DVKVTQSSRYLVKRTGEKVFLECVQDMDHENMFWYRQDPGLGLRLIYFSYDVKMKEKGDIPEGYSVSREKKERFSLILESASTNQTSMYLCASRWANWETQYFGPGTRLLVL.

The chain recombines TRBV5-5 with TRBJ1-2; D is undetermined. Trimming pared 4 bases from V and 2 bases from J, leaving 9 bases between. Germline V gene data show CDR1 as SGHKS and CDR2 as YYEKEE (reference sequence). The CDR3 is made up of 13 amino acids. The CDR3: CASSPTSNYGYTF. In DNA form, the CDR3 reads TGTGCCAGCAGCCCGACAAGCAACTATGGCTACACCTTC. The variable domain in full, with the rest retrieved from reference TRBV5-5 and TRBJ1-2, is DAGVTQSPTHLIKTRGQQVTLRCSPISGHKSVSWYQQVLGQGPQFIFQYYEKEERGRGNFPDRFSARQFPNYSSELNVNALLLGDSALYLCASSPTSNYGYTFGSGTRLTVV.

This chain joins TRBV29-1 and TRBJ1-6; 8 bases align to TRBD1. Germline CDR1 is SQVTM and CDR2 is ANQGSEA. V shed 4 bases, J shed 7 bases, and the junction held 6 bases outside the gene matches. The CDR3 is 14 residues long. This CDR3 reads CSVVQGAWNSPLHF. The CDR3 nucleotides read TGCAGCGTTGTCCAGGGGGCTTGGAATTCACCCCTCCACTTT. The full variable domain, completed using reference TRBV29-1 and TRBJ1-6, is SAVISQKPSRDICQRGTSLTIQCQVDSQVTMMFWYRQQPGQSLTLIATANQGSEATYESGFVIDKFPISRPNLTFSTLTVSNMSPEDSSIYLCSVVQGAWNSPLHFGNGTRLTVT.

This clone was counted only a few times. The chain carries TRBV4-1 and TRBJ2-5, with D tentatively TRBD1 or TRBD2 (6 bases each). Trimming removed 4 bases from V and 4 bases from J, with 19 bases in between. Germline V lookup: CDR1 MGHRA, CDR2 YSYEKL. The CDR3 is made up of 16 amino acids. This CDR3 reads CASSRYQGKGGETQYF. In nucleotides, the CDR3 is TGCGCCAGCAGCCGTTATCAGGGAAAGGGGGGAGAGACCCAGTACTTC.

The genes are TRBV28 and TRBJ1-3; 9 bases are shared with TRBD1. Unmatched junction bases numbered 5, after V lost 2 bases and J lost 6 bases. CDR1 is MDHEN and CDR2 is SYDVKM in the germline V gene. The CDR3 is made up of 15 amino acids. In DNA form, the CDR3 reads TGTGCCAGCAGTTTACGGGGACAGGGTCCAAACACCATATATTTT. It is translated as CASSLRGQGPNTIYF.

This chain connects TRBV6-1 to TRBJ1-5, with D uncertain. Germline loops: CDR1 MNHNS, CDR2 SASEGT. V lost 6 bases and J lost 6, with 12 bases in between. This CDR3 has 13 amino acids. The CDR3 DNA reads TGTGCCAGCAGCGGTTTAGAGGGTCAGCCCCAGCATTTT. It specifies CASSGLEGQPQHF.

CDR3 amino acids: CASSPAKRGGPTETQYF. For the CDR3, the DNA is TGTGCCAGCAGCCCAGCTAAGCGGGGGGGCCCCACAGAGACCCAGTACTTC. The V call is TRBV7-8, the J call TRBJ2-5; 10 bases fit TRBD2. The CDR3 consists of 17 residues. The junction had 13 bases not matched to a gene; V was cut back by 5 bases and J by 4 bases. From germline, CDR1 is SGHVS and CDR2 FQNEAQ.

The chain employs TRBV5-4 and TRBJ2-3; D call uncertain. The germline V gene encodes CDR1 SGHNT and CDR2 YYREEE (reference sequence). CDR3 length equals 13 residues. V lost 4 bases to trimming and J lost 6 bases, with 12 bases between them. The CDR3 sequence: CASSPWNGDTQYF. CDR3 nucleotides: TGTGCCAGCAGCCCGTGGAATGGCGATACGCAGTATTTT. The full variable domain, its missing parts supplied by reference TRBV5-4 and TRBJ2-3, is ETGVTQSPTHLIKTRGQQVTLRCSSQSGHNTVSWYQQALGQGPQFIFQYYREEENGRGNFPPRFSGLQFPNYSSELNVNALELDDSALYLCASSPWNGDTQYFGPGTRLTVL.

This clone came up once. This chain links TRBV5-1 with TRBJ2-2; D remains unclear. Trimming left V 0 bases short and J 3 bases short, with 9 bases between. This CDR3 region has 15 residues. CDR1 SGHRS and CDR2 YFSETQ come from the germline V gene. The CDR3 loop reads CASSLALSDTGELFF. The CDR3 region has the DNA TGCGCCAGCAGCTTGGCCCTTAGTGACACCGGGGAGCTGTTTTTT.

This chain's CDR3 is CASSGLAASYEQYF. CDR3 nucleotides: TGTGCCAGCAGCGGACTAGCGGCGTCCTACGAGCAGTACTTC. The chain links TRBV6-4 to TRBJ2-7; TRBD2 agrees at 10 bases. Germline-derived CDR1 and CDR2 are MRHNA and SNTAGT. The junction had 3 bases not matched to a gene; V was cut back by 6 bases and J by 1 base. The CDR3 spans 14 residues.

As DNA, the CDR3 is TGTGCCATCAGCGAGGTGACTAGCGGGACTGACAATGAGCAGTTCTTC. Protein sequence: CAISEVTSGTDNEQFF. The chain links TRBV10-3 to TRBJ2-1; 11 nucleotides line up with TRBD2. The CDR3 runs 16 residues. CDR1 is ENHRY and CDR2 is SYGVKD in the germline V gene. The V segment lost 6 bases and the J segment 5 bases; nucleotides outside the gene matches: 9.

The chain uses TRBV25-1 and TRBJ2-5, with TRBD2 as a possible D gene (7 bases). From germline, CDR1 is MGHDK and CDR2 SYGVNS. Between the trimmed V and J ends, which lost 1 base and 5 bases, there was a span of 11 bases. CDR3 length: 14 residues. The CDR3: CASSESGGRETQYF. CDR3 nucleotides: TGTGCCAGCAGTGAATCGGGGGGCAGGGAGACCCAGTACTTC.

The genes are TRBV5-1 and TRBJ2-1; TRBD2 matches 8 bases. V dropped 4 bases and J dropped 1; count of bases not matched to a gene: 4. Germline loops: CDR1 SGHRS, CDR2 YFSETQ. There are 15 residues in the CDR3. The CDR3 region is CASSQAGGSYNEQFF. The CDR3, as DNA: TGCGCCAGCAGCCAGGCGGGGGGATCCTACAATGAGCAGTTCTTC.

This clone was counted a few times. The CDR3 here is CASSPAGGTLYEQYF. CDR3 nucleotide sequence: TGCGCCAGCAGCCCCGCGGGGGGGACCCTCTACGAGCAGTACTTC. J is TRBJ2-7 and V is TRBV5-1; 9 bases are shared with TRBD2. V lost 4 bases and J lost 3; bases outside the gene matches: 8. The germline V gene encodes CDR1 SGHRS and CDR2 YFSETQ. There are 15 residues in the CDR3.

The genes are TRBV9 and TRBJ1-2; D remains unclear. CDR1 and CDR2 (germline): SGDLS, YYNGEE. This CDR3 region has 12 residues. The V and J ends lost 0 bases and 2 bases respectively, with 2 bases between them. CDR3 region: CASSVDNYGYTF. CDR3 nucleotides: TGTGCCAGCAGCGTAGACAACTATGGCTACACCTTC.

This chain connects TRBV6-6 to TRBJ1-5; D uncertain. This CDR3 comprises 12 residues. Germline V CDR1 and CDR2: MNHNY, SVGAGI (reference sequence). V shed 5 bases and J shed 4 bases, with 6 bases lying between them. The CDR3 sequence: CASSRVNQPQHF. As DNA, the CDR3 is TGTGCCAGCAGTCGGGTTAATCAGCCCCAGCATTTT.

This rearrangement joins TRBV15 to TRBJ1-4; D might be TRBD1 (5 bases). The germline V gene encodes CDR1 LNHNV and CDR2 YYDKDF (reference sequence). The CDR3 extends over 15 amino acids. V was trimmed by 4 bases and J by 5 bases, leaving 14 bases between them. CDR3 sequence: CATSTGRILNEKLFF. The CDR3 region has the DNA TGTGCCACCAGCACGGGACGGATATTAAATGAAAAACTGTTTTTT. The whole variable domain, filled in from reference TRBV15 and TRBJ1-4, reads DAMVIQNPRYQVTQFGKPVTLSCSQTLNHNVMYWYQQKSSQAPKLLFHYYDKDFNNEADTPDNFQSRRPNTSFCFLDIRSPGLGDTAMYLCATSTGRILNEKLFFGSGTQLSVL.

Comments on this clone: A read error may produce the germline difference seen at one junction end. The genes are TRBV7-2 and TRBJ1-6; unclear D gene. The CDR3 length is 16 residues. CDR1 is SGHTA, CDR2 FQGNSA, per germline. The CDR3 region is CASSQVPGVDNSPLHF. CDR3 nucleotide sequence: TGCGCCAGCAGCCAAGTACCCGGGGTGGATAATTCACCCCTCCACTTT.

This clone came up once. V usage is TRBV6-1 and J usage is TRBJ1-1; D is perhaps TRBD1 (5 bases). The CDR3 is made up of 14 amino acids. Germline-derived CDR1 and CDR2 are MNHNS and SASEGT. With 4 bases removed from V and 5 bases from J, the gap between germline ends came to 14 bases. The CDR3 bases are TGTGCCAGCAGTGGCCCGGGGGTGGGAACTGAAGCTTTCTTT. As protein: CASSGPGVGTEAFF.

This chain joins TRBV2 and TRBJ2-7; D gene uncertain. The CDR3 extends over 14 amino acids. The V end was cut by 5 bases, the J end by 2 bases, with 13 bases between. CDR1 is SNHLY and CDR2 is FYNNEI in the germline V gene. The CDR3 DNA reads TGTGCCAGCAGTCCCCCCAGTTGGGCCTACGAGCAGTACTTC. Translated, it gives CASSPPSWAYEQYF.